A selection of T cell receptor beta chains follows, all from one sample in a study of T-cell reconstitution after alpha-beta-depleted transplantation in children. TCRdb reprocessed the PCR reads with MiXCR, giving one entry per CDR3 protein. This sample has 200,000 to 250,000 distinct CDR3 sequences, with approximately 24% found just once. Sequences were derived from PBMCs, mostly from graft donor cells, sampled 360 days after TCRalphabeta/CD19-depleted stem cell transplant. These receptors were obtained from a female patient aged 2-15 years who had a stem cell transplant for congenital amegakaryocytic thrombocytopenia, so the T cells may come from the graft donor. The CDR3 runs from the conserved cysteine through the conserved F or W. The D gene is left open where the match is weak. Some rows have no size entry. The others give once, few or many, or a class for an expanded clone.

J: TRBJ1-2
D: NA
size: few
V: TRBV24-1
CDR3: CATSVGTGSGDGYTF
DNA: TGTGCCACCAGTGTGGGTACCGGGTCCGGAGATGGCTACACCTTC

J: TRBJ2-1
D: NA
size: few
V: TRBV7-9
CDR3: CASSFTETYNEQFF
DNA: TGTGCCAGCAGCTTCACTGAAACCTACAATGAGCAGTTCTTC

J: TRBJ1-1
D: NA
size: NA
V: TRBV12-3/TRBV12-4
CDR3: CASTLRGANTEAFF
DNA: TGTGCCAGCACCCTCCGGGGTGCAAACACTGAAGCTTTCTTT

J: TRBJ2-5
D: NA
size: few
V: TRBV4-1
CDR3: CASSQVPPGGRYWWETQYF
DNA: TGCGCCAGCAGCCAAGTTCCCCCAGGGGGGCGGTATTGGTGGGAGACCCAGTACTTC

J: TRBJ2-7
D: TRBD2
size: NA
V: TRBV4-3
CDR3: CASSQEKLADSHSELYF
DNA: TGCGCCAGCAGCCAAGAGAAACTAGCGGACAGCCACTCGGAGTTGTACTTC

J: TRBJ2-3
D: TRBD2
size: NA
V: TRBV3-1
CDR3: CASSRRTSGTKWADTQYF
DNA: TGTGCCAGCAGCCGCCGGACTAGCGGGACAAAATGGGCAGATACGCAGTATTTT

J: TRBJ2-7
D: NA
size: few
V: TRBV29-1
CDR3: CSVVPGPSGEQYF
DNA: TGCAGCGTCGTACCGGGACCCTCTGGGGAGCAGTACTTC

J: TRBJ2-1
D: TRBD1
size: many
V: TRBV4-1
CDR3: CASSQEYRGQFF
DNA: TGCGCCAGCAGCCAAGAGTACAGGGGGCAGTTCTTC

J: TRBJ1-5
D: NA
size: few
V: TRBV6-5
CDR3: CASGGSQPQHF
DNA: TGTGCCAGCGGGGGGAGTCAGCCCCAGCATTTT

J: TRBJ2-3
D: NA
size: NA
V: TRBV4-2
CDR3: CASSPQAELPSTDTQYF
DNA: TGTGCCAGCAGCCCGCAGGCCGAACTCCCAAGCACAGATACGCAGTATTTT